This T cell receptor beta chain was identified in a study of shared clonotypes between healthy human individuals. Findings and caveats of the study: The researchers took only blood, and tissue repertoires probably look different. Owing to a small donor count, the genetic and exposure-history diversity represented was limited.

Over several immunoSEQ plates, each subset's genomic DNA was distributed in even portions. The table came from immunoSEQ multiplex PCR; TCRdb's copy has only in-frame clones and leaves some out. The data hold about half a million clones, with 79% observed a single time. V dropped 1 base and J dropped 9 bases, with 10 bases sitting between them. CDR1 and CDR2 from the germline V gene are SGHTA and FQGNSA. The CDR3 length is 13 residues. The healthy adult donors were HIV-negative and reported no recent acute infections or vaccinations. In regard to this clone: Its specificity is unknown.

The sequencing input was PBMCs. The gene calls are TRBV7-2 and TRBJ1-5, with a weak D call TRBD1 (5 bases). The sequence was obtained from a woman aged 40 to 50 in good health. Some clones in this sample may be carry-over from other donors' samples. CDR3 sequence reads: CASSLERGRPQHF. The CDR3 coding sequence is TGTGCCAGCAGCTTAGAAAGGGGTCGGCCCCAGCATTTT.